This TCR beta chain was sequenced during a study of blood T cells in healthy people across ages. Trimming removed 7 bases from V and 4 bases from J; junction bases left unmatched: 7. Germline V gene sequence: CDR1 MNHEY, CDR2 SVGEGT. The CDR3 has 14 amino acids. The authors ran a second PCR of roughly 7 to 11 cycles using a sample-barcoded 5' primer and a J-beta primer mix. A single record per CDR3 protein comes from TCRdb applying MiXCR to the 5' RACE reads. Of about 1.4 million distinct CDR3 sequences in the sample, approximately 63% were seen once. Donors gave about 10 milliliters of peripheral blood apiece.

J is TRBJ2-1 and V is TRBV6-2 or TRBV6-3, with 7 bases identical to TRBD2. The clonotype was recovered from a man aged 18-30 years in good health. The sequencing sample was made of blood. CDR3 region: CASTPMGGYNEQFF. The CDR3 coding sequence is TGTGCCAGCACTCCAATGGGGGGGTACAATGAGCAGTTCTTC.